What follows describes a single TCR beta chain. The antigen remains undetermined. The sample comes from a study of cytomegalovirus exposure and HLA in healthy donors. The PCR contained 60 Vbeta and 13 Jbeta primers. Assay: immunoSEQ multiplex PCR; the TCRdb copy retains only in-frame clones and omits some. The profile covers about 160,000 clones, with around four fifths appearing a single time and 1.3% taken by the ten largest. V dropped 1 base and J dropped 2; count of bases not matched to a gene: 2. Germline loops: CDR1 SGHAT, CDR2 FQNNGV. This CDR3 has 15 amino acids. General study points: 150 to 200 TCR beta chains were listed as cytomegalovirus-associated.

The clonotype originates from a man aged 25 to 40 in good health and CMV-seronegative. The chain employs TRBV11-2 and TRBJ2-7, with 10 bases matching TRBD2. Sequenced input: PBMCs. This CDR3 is CASSLALAGTYEQYF. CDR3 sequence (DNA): TGTGCCAGCAGCTTAGCACTAGCGGGGACCTACGAGCAGTACTTC.